Listed here are 21 T cell receptor beta chains from one sample, sequenced in a study of blood T cell repertoires in COVID-19. TCRdb's table, derived via immunoSEQ multiplex PCR, lists solely in-frame clones and lacks some. The sample carries some 90,000 clones, around 90% recorded once. The sample consisted of peripheral blood. These receptors came from a woman aged 55 to 70 with COVID-19, enrolled during active disease.

V is TRBV7-2 and J is TRBJ2-3, with 13 bases aligning to TRBD2. The V segment lost 1 base and the J segment 3 bases; nucleotides outside the gene matches: 4. CDR1 is SGHTA and CDR2 is FQGNSA in the germline V gene. The CDR3 runs 17 residues. CDR3 bases: TGTGCCAGCAGCTTAGGACTAGCGGGGGGCATGACAGATACGCAGTATTTT. It specifies CASSLGLAGGMTDTQYF.

The rearrangement joins TRBV6-5 to TRBJ1-3; D is undetermined. The CDR3 loop spans 16 amino acids. V was clipped by 0 bases and J by 0 bases, with 9 bases between them. Germline CDR1 is MNHEY and CDR2 is SVGAGI. CDR3: CASSYSSVYSGNTIYF. The CDR3 bases are TGTGCCAGCAGTTACTCGTCGGTTTACTCTGGAAACACCATATATTTT.

This clone was recorded once. The chain uses TRBV4-1 and TRBJ1-2; the D is unclear. This CDR3 has 15 residues. CDR1 and CDR2 (germline): MGHRA, YSYEKL. Trimming took off 1 base at V and 4 bases at J, with 13 bases between the two ends. The CDR3 nucleotides are TGCGCCAGCAGCCAAGGGGCCTCGGAACTCTATGGCTACACCTTC. Its translation: CASSQGASELYGYTF.

V is TRBV5-4 and J is TRBJ2-7; D may be TRBD1 (5 bases). Germline V gene data show CDR1 as SGHNT and CDR2 as YYREEE (reference sequence). CDR3 size: 14 residues. Trimming took 2 bases from V and 1 from J, leaving 10 bases between them. The CDR3 protein is CASSFGQGSYEQYF. In nucleotides, the CDR3 is TGTGCCAGCAGCTTCGGGCAGGGATCCTACGAGCAGTACTTC.

The chain joins TRBV5-1 to TRBJ1-2; no reliable D call. The CDR3 extends over 16 amino acids. In germline, CDR1 is SGHRS, CDR2 YFSETQ. Trimming shortened V by 0 bases and J by 1 base, and 13 bases separated the two germline ends. In DNA, the CDR3 is TGCGCCAGCAGCTTGGAGACTGCGAAACGTAACTATGGCTACACCTTC. Translated, it gives CASSLETAKRNYGYTF.

The V call is TRBV30, the J call TRBJ1-2; 7 bases line up with TRBD1. Germline CDR1 GTSNPN, CDR2 SVGIG (reference sequence). The length of the CDR3 is 15 residues. Germline trimming cut 2 bases from V and 3 bases from J; bases unmatched to any gene: 9. CDR3 protein: CAWSKKQGTYYGYTF. CDR3 in DNA: TGTGCCTGGAGTAAAAAACAGGGGACATACTATGGCTACACCTTC.

This chain uses TRBV3-1 (or the pseudogene TRBV3-2) with TRBJ1-2, with D perhaps TRBD1 (5 bases). Trimming took 6 bases from V and 4 from J, leaving 12 bases between them. Germline V CDR1 and CDR2: LGHDT, YNNKEL (reference sequence). This CDR3 has 13 amino acids. The CDR3 DNA is TGTGCCAGCAGGTTAAGGGGTGGCTATGGCTACACCTTC. Its protein product is CASRLRGGYGYTF.

The J gene is TRBJ2-3, the V gene TRBV28, with 7 bases matching TRBD1. The germline V gene encodes CDR1 MDHEN and CDR2 SYDVKM. The CDR3 loop spans 15 amino acids. The J segment lost 3 bases and the V segment lost 6 bases, leaving 9 bases of the junction unmatched. The DNA for the CDR3 is TGTGCCAGCAGCCCGACAGGGTTAGGAACAGATACGCAGTATTTT. Its translation is CASSPTGLGTDTQYF. The variable domain in full, completed from reference TRBV28 and TRBJ2-3, reads DVKVTQSSRYLVKRTGEKVFLECVQDMDHENMFWYRQDPGLGLRLIYFSYDVKMKEKGDIPEGYSVSREKKERFSLILESASTNQTSMYLCASSPTGLGTDTQYFGPGTRLTVL.

CDR3 sequence (DNA): TGTGCCAGCAGCCTTACGACAGGAGGGGCCAACGTCCTGACTTTC. Its translation: CASSLTTGGANVLTF. V is TRBV14 and J is TRBJ2-6, with D maybe TRBD1 (6 bases). The germline gives CDR1 SGHDN, CDR2 FVKESK. V lost 4 bases and J 4 bases, leaving 11 bases between the germline ends. The CDR3 length is 15 residues. Full variable domain (missing parts from reference TRBV14 and TRBJ2-6): EAGVTQFPSHSVIEKGQTVTLRCDPISGHDNLYWYRRVMGKEIKFLLHFVKESKQDESGMPNNRFLAERTGGTYSTLKVQPAELEDSGVYFCASSLTTGGANVLTFGAGSRLTVL.

V is TRBV2 and J is TRBJ2-2; TRBD2 might be the D (6 bases). CDR3 size: 14 residues. V shed 1 base and J shed 3 bases, with 6 bases lying between them. Germline V gene sequence: CDR1 SNHLY, CDR2 FYNNEI. The CDR3 region is CASSEGRDTGELFF. The CDR3 DNA reads TGTGCCAGCAGTGAAGGGAGGGACACCGGGGAGCTGTTTTTT.

V and J are TRBV7-9 and TRBJ1-6, with D uncertain. The CDR3 runs to 12 residues. Germline loops: CDR1 SEHNR, CDR2 FQNEAQ (reference sequence). V was cut by 3 bases and J by 8 bases, with 5 bases left in between. The CDR3 DNA is TGTGCCAGCAGCTTTGAGGATTCACCCCTCCACTTT. Translated, it gives CASSFEDSPLHF.

This rearrangement joins TRBV18 to TRBJ2-1; weak D call: TRBD1 (6 bases). Trimming took 1 base from V and 8 from J, leaving 15 bases between them. Germline V gene lookup returns CDR1 KGHSH and CDR2 LQKENI. The CDR3 is 15 residues long. CDR3 sequence (DNA): TGTGCCAGCTCACCACAGAACAGGGTGTCCGATGAGCAGTTCTTC. This gives the protein CASSPQNRVSDEQFF.

V gene TRBV14 combines with J gene TRBJ2-7; TRBD1 matches 10 bases. Germline V gene lookup returns CDR1 SGHDN and CDR2 FVKESK. V trimming: 6 bases; J trimming: 7 bases; junction bases outside the gene matches: 6. CDR3 length: 13 amino acids. CDR3 coding DNA: TGTGCCAGCAGTCGACAGGGGGCGGGTGAGCAGTACTTC. The encoded protein is CASSRQGAGEQYF.

This clone has a handful of counts. The CDR3 coding sequence is TGTGCCAGCTCACCCGGACTAAACGGTGAAGCTTTCTTT. Translating it yields CASSPGLNGEAFF. V is TRBV18 and J is TRBJ1-1; D gene unclear. Germline V lookup: CDR1 KGHSH, CDR2 LQKENI. V was cut by 3 bases and J by 7 bases, with 12 bases left in between. The CDR3 runs to 13 residues.

This chain joins TRBV11-2 and TRBJ2-5; TRBD2 aligns across 12 bases. Germline V gene sequence: CDR1 SGHAT, CDR2 FQNNGV. Germline trimming cut 1 base from V and 6 bases from J; bases unmatched to any gene: 6. This CDR3 region has 16 residues. The DNA for the CDR3 is TGTGCCAGCAGCTTAGTGCTAGCGGGGGGGGTTAAGACCCAGTACTTC. It codes for CASSLVLAGGVKTQYF.

The V and J genes are TRBV5-4 and TRBJ2-7; 8 nucleotides line up with TRBD1. The length of the CDR3 is 15 residues. V lost 4 bases, J lost 0 bases, and 6 bases stayed unmatched. Germline CDR1 reads SGHNT; CDR2 reads YYREEE (reference sequence). The chain's CDR3 is CASSQGQGSSYEQYF. In DNA form, the CDR3 reads TGTGCCAGCAGCCAAGGACAGGGCAGCTCCTACGAGCAGTACTTC.

This clone was detected only a few times. The chain carries TRBV29-1 and TRBJ1-2; 7 bases are a match to TRBD1. V dropped 4 bases and J dropped 7; count of bases not matched to a gene: 15. CDR3 length: 15 amino acids. Looked up from germline, CDR1 is SQVTM and CDR2 is ANQGSEA. CDR3 sequence: CSVVVDRGGLAGYTF. The DNA of the CDR3 is TGCAGCGTTGTTGTTGACCGAGGGGGCTTGGCTGGCTACACCTTC.

The V call is TRBV30, the J call TRBJ2-2; 11 positions agree with TRBD2. The CDR3 is 16 amino acids. The ends lost 4 bases at V and 5 bases at J; junction bases unmatched: 9. Germline V lookup: CDR1 GTSNPN, CDR2 SVGIG (reference sequence). The CDR3 coding sequence is TGTGCCTGGATTCGGTCCACTAGCGGGGGTACCGGGGAGCTGTTTTTT. Protein product: CAWIRSTSGGTGELFF.

In the case of this clone: The DNA is omitted, as the CDR3 cannot be located on it reliably, and the CDR3 follows TCRdb's listing. The chain uses TRBV29-1 and TRBJ2-1; the table's D gene call, TRBD1, was not cross checked with the DNA. The CDR3 is 10 amino acids in total, end residues counted. CDR1 SQVTM and CDR2 ANQGSEA come from the germline V gene. The CDR3 loop is CSVATGTEFF.

J is TRBJ2-3 and V is TRBV6-5; 8 positions agree with TRBD1. CDR1 and CDR2 (germline): MNHEY, SVGAGI. The CDR3 contains 14 residues. J lost 3 bases, V lost 7 bases, and 6 bases had no gene match. CDR3 loop: CASTLDRGTDTQYF. The CDR3 DNA reads TGTGCCAGCACCCTCGACAGGGGAACAGATACGCAGTATTTT.

Worth noting for this clone: The sample holds other DNA sequences that translate to the same CDR3. The rearrangement joins TRBV12-3 or TRBV12-4 to TRBJ2-7, with D uncertain. Trimming stripped 6 bases from V and 1 base from J, with 7 bases between. The CDR3 covers 12 residues. CDR3 sequence reads: CASRGASYEQYF. The CDR3 DNA reads as TGTGCCAGCAGGGGCGCATCCTACGAGCAGTACTTC.